A single sample gave rise to the 13 T cell receptor beta chains below, sequenced in a study of blood T cell repertoires in COVID-19. The repertoire was sequenced with immunoSEQ multiplex PCR; TCRdb's copy has only in-frame clones and lacks some. The sample contains around 280,000 clones, approximately 83% of which appear only once. Sequenced input: peripheral blood. The receptors stem from a woman in her twenties or thirties who had recovered from COVID-19.

The chain couples TRBV7-2 to TRBJ1-4, with 9 positions matching TRBD1. V lost 1 base and J lost 8; bases outside the gene matches: 8. This CDR3 has 16 amino acids. CDR1 is SGHTA and CDR2 is FQGNSA in the germline V gene. CDR3 protein: CASSLVGTGWGEKLFF. The CDR3, as DNA: TGTGCCAGCAGCTTAGTCGGGACAGGGTGGGGAGAAAAACTGTTTTTT.

The chain couples TRBV11-2 to TRBJ2-7; 10 bases align to TRBD2. J was trimmed by 0 bases and V by 3 bases; bases with no gene match: 2. Per the germline V gene, CDR1 is SGHAT and CDR2 is FQNNGV. The CDR3 loop spans 15 amino acids. CDR3 sequence reads: CASSFGLAVSYEQYF. The CDR3, as DNA: TGTGCCAGCAGCTTCGGACTAGCGGTCTCCTACGAGCAGTACTTC.

V is TRBV19 and J is TRBJ2-1, with 10 bases matching TRBD1. CDR3 length: 15 amino acids. V shed 9 bases, J shed 4 bases, and the junction held 9 bases outside the gene matches. CDR1 and CDR2 (germline): LNHDA, SQIVND (reference sequence). The CDR3 is CARTRRDRGYNEQFF. Here the CDR3 DNA reads TGTGCCAGGACCAGGCGGGACAGGGGTTACAATGAGCAGTTCTTC.

This clone was recorded a few times. The V gene is TRBV7-9, the J gene TRBJ1-1; D not resolved. In germline, CDR1 is SEHNR, CDR2 FQNEAQ (reference sequence). V gave up 4 bases and J gave up 0 bases, with 15 bases separating them. The CDR3 totals 16 residues. The CDR3: CASSSNPDYMNTEAFF. The CDR3 bases are TGTGCCAGCAGCTCCAACCCAGATTACATGAACACTGAAGCTTTCTTT.

The chain carries TRBV10-3 and TRBJ2-7, with D possibly TRBD2 on 6 matching bases. The germline gives CDR1 ENHRY, CDR2 SYGVKD. The CDR3 is 15 residues long. Trimming stripped 4 bases from V and 3 bases from J, with 16 bases between. The CDR3 DNA reads as TGTGCCATCAGTGGGGGGGACCCGTCCCTCTACGAGCAGTACTTC. It translates to CAISGGDPSLYEQYF.

This clone was picked up one time. The V gene is TRBV5-1, the J gene TRBJ2-5, with no clear D. This CDR3 is 15 amino acids long. Trimming pared 0 bases from V and 7 bases from J, leaving 16 bases between. Germline CDR1 SGHRS, CDR2 YFSETQ. CDR3 bases: TGCGCCAGCAGCTTGGGCAGGCAAGTCGTAGGGACCCAGTACTTC. Residues: CASSLGRQVVGTQYF.

Details on this clone: A much larger clone is a single base away; this may be a read error. The chain carries TRBV2 and TRBJ1-1; D gene unclear. Germline V gives CDR1 SNHLY, CDR2 FYNNEI. V was clipped by 7 bases and J by 0 bases, with 9 bases between them. The CDR3 length is 13 residues. The CDR3 DNA is TGTGCCAGCAAAATACAAATGAACACTGAAGCTTTCTTT. Protein product: CASKIQMNTEAFF.

The genes are TRBV29-1 and TRBJ2-2; D might be TRBD2 (5 bases). Germline CDR1 and CDR2: SQVTM and ANQGSEA. V was shortened by 5 bases and J by 6 bases, with 10 bases between the two germline ends. The CDR3 consists of 12 residues. This CDR3 reads CSVKRGSGELFF. In nucleotides, the CDR3 is TGCAGCGTTAAACGGGGATCCGGGGAGCTGTTTTTT.

The chain has TRBV9 and TRBJ1-2, with D possibly matching TRBD1 (6 bases). V lost 4 bases to trimming and J lost 9 bases, with 13 bases between them. Looked up from germline, CDR1 is SGDLS and CDR2 is YYNGEE. This CDR3 contains 12 residues. In DNA, the CDR3 is TGTGCCAGCAGCTCACAGGGATTGAGCTACACCTTC. The encoded protein is CASSSQGLSYTF.

This chain connects TRBV28 to TRBJ2-5, with TRBD2 matching over 10 bases. The CDR3 sequence is 16 residues long. Germline CDR1 and CDR2: MDHEN and SYDVKM. V lost 0 bases, J lost 5 bases, and 6 bases stayed unmatched. The CDR3 reads CASSLWSSGSAETQYF. The CDR3 nucleotides are TGTGCCAGCAGTTTATGGTCTAGCGGGAGTGCGGAGACCCAGTACTTC.

The V gene is TRBV6-5, the J gene TRBJ1-1, with 7 bases fitting TRBD1. CDR3 size: 14 residues. Germline CDR1 is MNHEY and CDR2 is SVGAGI. Trimming at V came to 6 bases and at J to 3 bases, leaving 7 bases not matched to a gene. CDR3 amino acids: CASRRQGRDTEAFF. CDR3 nucleotides: TGTGCCAGCAGGAGACAGGGAAGGGACACTGAAGCTTTCTTT.

The rearrangement joins TRBV3-1 (or the pseudogene TRBV3-2) to TRBJ1-4; D gene uncertain. V lost 1 base and J lost 7, with 13 bases in between. The germline V gene encodes CDR1 LGHDT and CDR2 YNNKEL (reference sequence). This CDR3 spans 15 amino acids. In DNA form, the CDR3 reads TGTGCCAGCAGCCAAGTGTTCGGGAGGGCTGAAAAACTGTTTTTT. Its translation is CASSQVFGRAEKLFF.

The chain uses TRBV3-1 (or the pseudogene TRBV3-2) and TRBJ1-5; possibly TRBD1 for D (6 bases). There are 14 residues in the CDR3. V was shortened by 1 base and J by 5 bases, with 9 bases between the two germline ends. Germline V gene lookup returns CDR1 LGHDT and CDR2 YNNKEL (reference sequence). CDR3 region: CASSQGRGYQPQHF. The DNA of the CDR3 is TGTGCCAGCAGCCAAGGAAGGGGGTATCAGCCCCAGCATTTT.